These T cell receptor beta chains were read from a single sample in a study of T cell responses to AZD1222 COVID-19 vaccine. This table comes from immunoSEQ multiplex PCR, and its TCRdb copy is limited to in-frame clones, with some not included. Of 150,000 or so clones in the sample, roughly nine tenths were seen once. The starting material was peripheral blood, obtained on day 0 of MenACWY control vaccination. The origin of the receptors is an adult in good health. Each CDR3 is given with its conserved first and last residue. Each record gives: V gene, J gene, clone size, D gene, CDR3 DNA, CDR3 protein. D genes are given only for firm matches. Clone size is not always given. Where it is, it says once, few, many or a class for expanded clones.

>TRBV6-5|TRBJ2-7|.|TRBD1
TGTGCCAGCAGCAGGACAGGGACGTACGAGCAGTACTTC
CASSRTGTYEQYF
>TRBV2|TRBJ1-4|few|TRBD1
TGTGCCAGCAGGAAGCAGGGGGCGTCTAATGAAAAACTGTTTTTT
CASRKQGASNEKLFF
>TRBV2|TRBJ1-5|.|.
TGTGCCAGCAGTGGTCACAGGGATTCTGCAAATCAGCCCCAGCATTTT
CASSGHRDSANQPQHF
>TRBV15|TRBJ1-4|few|TRBD1
TGTGCCACCAGCAGAACCGGGACAGCTAATGAAAAACTGTTTTTT
CATSRTGTANEKLFF
>TRBV7-7|TRBJ2-7|few|TRBD2
TGTGCTAGCAGCAAACGAGCGGGAGACCTCGAGCAGTACTTC
CASSKRAGDLEQYF
>TRBV10-3|TRBJ2-1|.|.
TGTGCCATCAGTGAGCTCGGCAACAAGGGGGAGCAGTTCTTC
CAISELGNKGEQFF
>TRBV2|TRBJ2-7|once|TRBD1
TGTGCCGGGGGACAGGGTGAATCCTACGAGCAGTACTTC
CAGGQGESYEQYF
>TRBV7-2|TRBJ1-4|once|TRBD1
TGTGCCAGCAGCCTACGGTGGCAGGGGGGAGAAAAACTGTTTTTT
CASSLRWQGGEKLFF
>TRBV4-3|TRBJ2-1|few|.
TGCGCCAGCAGCCAAGACTCGAGCTCCTACAATGAGCAGTTCTTC
CASSQDSSSYNEQFF
>TRBV2|TRBJ2-3|.|.
TGTGCCAGCAGTGGACCGTTCACAGATACGCAGTATTTT
CASSGPFTDTQYF
>TRBV20-1|TRBJ2-3|.|.
TGCAGTGCTGAATTTGATACGCAGTATTTT
CSAEFDTQYF
>TRBV5-1|TRBJ2-5|.|TRBD1
TGCGCCAGCAGTTCTGGGGACAGGGTTCACCAAGAGACCCAGTACTTC
CASSSGDRVHQETQYF
>TRBV5-5|TRBJ2-2|.|.
TGTGCCAGCAGCTTGGAGGCCGGCACCGGGGAGCTGTTTTTT
CASSLEAGTGELFF
>TRBV7-2|TRBJ2-1|.|.
TGTGCCAGCAGCCCACGGGACTTGGCGAATGAGCAGTTCTTC
CASSPRDLANEQFF
>TRBV28|TRBJ2-3|.|.
TGTGCCAGCAGTCGAAAGTGGGAGGGCACAGATACGCAGTATTTT
CASSRKWEGTDTQYF
>TRBV13|TRBJ1-3|.|.
TGTGCCAGCAGCTTAGAGGTCGGGGCCAGCTCTGGAAACACCATATATTTT
CASSLEVGASSGNTIYF
>TRBV9|TRBJ1-2|few|.
TGTGCCAGCAGCGTAACCCCCCGTGACTATGGCTACACCTTC
CASSVTPRDYGYTF
>TRBV6-5|TRBJ1-2|few|.
TGTGCCAGCAGGGACAGTGGCTACACCTTC
CASRDSGYTF
>TRBV18|TRBJ1-6|.|TRBD1
TGTGCCAGCTCACCTTACGGACAGGGGCGTTCACCCCTCCACTTT
CASSPYGQGRSPLHF
>TRBV28|TRBJ2-1|few|.
TGTGCCAGCAGTTTAAGAGGTGAGCAGTTCTTC
CASSLRGEQFF
>TRBV19|TRBJ1-2|once|TRBD1
TGTGCCAGTAGTATACAGGGGGGGTATGGCTACACCTTC
CASSIQGGYGYTF
>TRBV3-1/TRBV3-2|TRBJ1-2|.|TRBD1
TGTGCCAGCAACAAACAGGGGAACTATGGCTACACCTTC
CASNKQGNYGYTF
>TRBV6-5|TRBJ2-3|.|TRBD2
TGTGCCAGCAGTTACACTAGCGGGAGCCCAGATACGCAGTATTTT
CASSYTSGSPDTQYF
>TRBV6-6|TRBJ1-5|.|.
TGTGCCAGCAGTTACTCGCTTGAGCCCCAGCATTTT
CASSYSLEPQHF
>TRBV4-3|TRBJ1-4|.|TRBD1
TGCGCCAGCAGCCAAGAAGGTCCAGGGGGCGGTGAAAAACTGTTTTTT
CASSQEGPGGGEKLFF
>TRBV12-5|TRBJ2-2|.|TRBD1
TGTGCTAGTGGTACCACAGGGGCGACCGGGGAGCTGTTTTTT
CASGTTGATGELFF
>TRBV28|TRBJ1-4|.|.
TGTGGGACGGGTCTGGGTTACAATGAAAAACTGTTTTTT
CGTGLGYNEKLFF
>TRBV6-5|TRBJ1-1|.|TRBD1
TGTGCCAGCAGTTTGGACAGGGGCACTGAAGCTTTCTTT
CASSLDRGTEAFF
>TRBV12-3/TRBV12-4|TRBJ1-2|.|TRBD1
TGTGCCAGCATCCTAGGACAGGGTACTGGCTACACCTTC
CASILGQGTGYTF
>TRBV7-3|TRBJ2-1|.|.
TGTGCCAGCAGCTTTTCCTCGGGGAGCTCCTACAATGAGCAGTTCTTC
CASSFSSGSSYNEQFF
>TRBV5-1|TRBJ2-6|few|.
TGCGCCAGCGGCACCCCCGACTCTGGGGCCAACGTCCTGACTTTC
CASGTPDSGANVLTF
>TRBV11-3|TRBJ2-1|.|.
TGTGCCAGCAGCATCCGACGTGCGGGTGAGCAGTTCTTC
CASSIRRAGEQFF
>TRBV28|TRBJ1-1|.|TRBD1
TGTGCCAGCAGTTGGAGGGCAGTCAGGGGGACTGAAGCTTTCTTT
CASSWRAVRGTEAFF
>TRBV5-1|TRBJ2-4|.|TRBD2
TGCGCCAGCAGCTTACAACCGGGACTAGTGAGAAACATTCAGTACTTC
CASSLQPGLVRNIQYF
>TRBV19|TRBJ1-1|.|.
TGTGCCAGTAGTTGGGGGCGGTTCATGAACACTGAAGCTTTCTTT
CASSWGRFMNTEAFF
>TRBV11-3|TRBJ2-2|.|.
TGTGCCAGCAGCTTTGGCGGGGCGAACACCGGGGAGCTGTTTTTT
CASSFGGANTGELFF
>TRBV24-1|TRBJ1-5|once|TRBD1
TGTGCCACCAGCGAGGGGACAGGGGGCAATCAGCCCCAGCATTTT
CATSEGTGGNQPQHF
>TRBV19|TRBJ1-5|.|.
TGTGCCAGTAGTATAGATCCCCCTCAGCCCCAGCATTTT
CASSIDPPQPQHF
>TRBV16|TRBJ2-7|.|TRBD1
TGTGCCAGCAGCCAGATGACAGGGGCCGGGCAGTACTTC
CASSQMTGAGQYF
>TRBV19|TRBJ2-5|.|.
TGTGCCAGTAGTATGCCTATGCGTGGCGGAGAAGAGACCCAGTACTTC
CASSMPMRGGEETQYF
>TRBV2|TRBJ2-5|.|.
TGTGCCAGCAGTCTCGAGGAGACCCAGTACTTC
CASSLEETQYF
>TRBV6-2/TRBV6-3|TRBJ2-7|few|.
TGTGCCAGCAGTAGAATTGACAGCCTCTACGAGCAGTACTTC
CASSRIDSLYEQYF
>TRBV7-9|TRBJ2-7|.|.
TGTGCCAGCAGCTCACAACCGGGACCCTTGGGCGAGCAGTACTTC
CASSSQPGPLGEQYF
>TRBV6-4|TRBJ2-1|.|.
TGTGCCAGCAGTGTAGCGGTGAACTACAATGAGCAGTTCTTC
CASSVAVNYNEQFF
>TRBV6-6|TRBJ2-2|.|TRBD1
TGTGCCAGCAGTCCCCGCAGGGGGCGGACGAACACCGGGGAGCTGTTTTTT
CASSPRRGRTNTGELFF
>TRBV28|TRBJ2-4|.|TRBD1
TGTGCCAGCAGTTTATACAGGGGGGTTGGAGATCAGTACTTC
CASSLYRGVGDQYF
>TRBV7-9|TRBJ1-2|once|.
TGTGCCAGCAGTAGGGACGGCGGTGGTGGAGGCTACACCTTC
CASSRDGGGGGYTF
>TRBV19|TRBJ1-4|.|.
TGTGCCAGTAGTATAGGGAATAATGAAAAACTGTTTTTT
CASSIGNNEKLFF
>TRBV10-2|TRBJ1-1|.|.
TGCGCCAGCAGTTTGGGGGGGATTAACACTGAAGCTTTCTTT
CASSLGGINTEAFF
>TRBV18|TRBJ1-3|.|.
TGTGCCAGCAAGGTTGACTCTGGAAACACCATATATTTT
CASKVDSGNTIYF
>TRBV4-3|TRBJ1-2|.|.
TGCGCCAGCAGCCAAGGGAGGGGCTTGGCATATGGCTACACCTTC
CASSQGRGLAYGYTF
>TRBV7-3|TRBJ2-1|.|.
TGTGCCAGCAGCTCCCAGGGAGCTGAGCAGTTCTTC
CASSSQGAEQFF
>TRBV2|TRBJ1-1|.|TRBD1
TGTGCCAGCAGTGGAACAGGGGGCAGGAACACTGAAGCTTTCTTT
CASSGTGGRNTEAFF
>TRBV5-1|TRBJ2-1|.|TRBD2
TGCGCCAGCAGCTTGGGGGCGGGGGTGCAAGAGCAGTTCTTC
CASSLGAGVQEQFF